Presented here are 2 T cell receptor beta chains from one specimen sequenced in a study of graft-versus-host responses after intestinal transplantation. These receptors lack a known antigen. TCRdb's table, derived via immunoSEQ multiplex PCR, lists solely in-frame clones and lacks some. The profile shows almost 85,000 clones, roughly nine tenths of them singletons. The sample consisted of unstimulated CD4+ T cells sorted from spleen or lymph node cells, taken before intestinal transplant. All receptors derive from a human donor who received an intestinal transplant.

The V and J genes are TRBV6-6 and TRBJ2-3; D might be TRBD1 (5 bases). CDR3 length: 15 residues. Germline V gene lookup returns CDR1 MNHNY and CDR2 SVGAGI (reference sequence). Trimming took off 2 bases at V and 1 base at J, with 10 bases between the two ends. For the CDR3, the DNA is TGTGCCAGCAGTTACGGGTCCAGGGGCACAGATACGCAGTATTTT. It yields the protein CASSYGSRGTDTQYF.

This clone has only a few counts. The chain joins TRBV10-3 to TRBJ2-1; TRBD2 agrees at 12 bases. Losses at the gene ends were 4 bases for V and 0 bases for J; bases not matched to a gene: 16. The CDR3 runs to 21 residues. Germline V CDR1 and CDR2: ENHRY, SYGVKD. The CDR3 DNA is TGTGCCATCAGTGGGAAGATGGGGGAACTAGCGGGGGGCCGCTCCTACAATGAGCAGTTCTTC. Its translation: CAISGKMGELAGGRSYNEQFF.